Listed here is a single T cell receptor (beta chain). This clonotype was seen only a few times. It lacks a known antigen. No base qualities exist here, and no much larger clone lies one base off it. V was cut back by 5 bases and J by 2 bases, leaving a gap of 21 bases between them. From cysteine to phenylalanine, the CDR3 is 17 amino acids long. Only CDR3 DNA is held: 51 bases, read in frame from base 1. Based on the germline V gene (reference sequence), the CDR1 and CDR2 sequences are SEHNR and FQNEAQ. The sample is drawn from a study of T-cell memory formation after mild COVID-19 (TCRdb year 2021). With regard to the full study: TCR sequence clusters from the two donors were largely donor specific. T-cell clones expanding and contracting after mild COVID-19 in two donors were tracked by longitudinal TCRalpha and TCRbeta repertoire sequencing. Two young, previously healthy adult volunteers made up the cohort, one male and one female. The paper's findings and limits, for the study overall: Contracting CD4+ clones were located mainly in the CM and EM memory subsets, whereas CD8+ clones were found to be enriched in EMRA. The second-wave clones that peaked on day 37 were not confirmed to be SARS-CoV-2 specific. The detection of some responding clones in pre-infection memory suggests that pre-existing cross-reactive memory T cells joined the SARS-CoV-2 response. Clones that contracted from day 15 to 85 showed balanced CD4/CD8 phenotypes, whereas a second wave of clones that expanded from day 15 to 37 leaned towards CD4+. The study included only a couple of mild cases, and larger cohorts that include severe cases with pre-infection samples were judged to be necessary.

For sequencing, an Illumina NovaSeq 6000 was employed. Using 5'RACE with constant-segment primers, TCRalpha and TCRbeta cDNA libraries were constructed, with sample barcodes and unique molecular identifiers added in the process. Trizol reagent was used to extract RNA from every sample. The libraries were amplified in two PCR steps, and the second step added a second sample barcode and Illumina TruSeq adapters. Sequencing of libraries was performed on an Illumina NovaSeq with 2 x 150 bp paired-end reads. Turning to the authors' computational methods: The reads were demultiplexed and collapsed into UMI-guided consensus sequences using migec v1.2.7. With mixcr v2.1.11, UMI consensuses were aligned to TRA and TRB V and J templates and assembled into clonotypes. Expanded or contracted clonotypes were those called significant by both edgeR and NoisET, with noise models trained on biological replicates. For edgeR calls, the cutoffs were a false discovery rate-adjusted p below 0.01 and a log2 fold-change threshold of 1. As an exploratory analysis of dynamics, max-normalized trajectories of the 1000 most abundant clonotypes were examined by PCA with hierarchical clustering. The CD4 or CD8 phenotype of responding clones was assigned using the separately sequenced CD4+ and CD8+ repertoires. The public reads were reanalyzed by TCRdb: fastp trimming at Q25, MiXCR alignment, in-frame beta chains only. CDR3 protein duplicates are merged, each entry listing the most common genes and DNA. The V and J calls shown here were made by TCRdb, not taken from the authors' results. The sample data list 120,000 to 150,000 distinct CDR3 sequences, and about a fifth of these were observed just once. Clones ranked in the top ten supply about 2% of the sample.

Ficoll-Paque density gradient centrifugation was used to isolate PBMCs. This sequence was found in an adult woman who had mild COVID-19 (a few samples of this study predate the infection). The sample titles of this study are shuffled in the database, so cell type and time point are left out; the donor was told from shared clones. The chain joins TRBV7-9 to TRBJ1-2; D gene: possibly TRBD1, on 5 matching bases. Sequencing was carried out using PBMCs or a T cell subset sorted from them (not recorded which). The CDR3 reads as follows: CASSPDEGLYINYGYTF. The nucleotide sequence is TGTGCCAGCAGCCCGGACGAGGGGCTATATATAAACTATGGCTACACCTTC.